This T cell receptor beta chain appears in the sequencing data of a study of cytomegalovirus exposure and HLA in healthy donors. Study findings and constraints: The study recorded over 150 TCR beta chains that were cytomegalovirus-associated.

The PCR was carried out with 60 Vbeta primers and 13 Jbeta primers. The data were produced by immunoSEQ multiplex PCR, yet TCRdb's version contains in-frame clones alone and is incomplete. The sample lists some 140,000 clones, 79% occurring once. As for this clone: No antigen is known for it.

There are 16 residues in the CDR3. V dropped 2 bases and J dropped 0; count of bases not matched to a gene: 7. Germline loops: CDR1 GTSNPN, CDR2 SVGIG (reference sequence). The sample comprised PBMCs. The chain joins TRBV30 to TRBJ1-3, with 7 bases lining up with TRBD1. The source is a young man in good health and CMV-seronegative. CDR3 loop: CAWSSGTAFSGNTIYF. The CDR3 nucleotides read TGTGCCTGGAGTTCCGGGACAGCCTTCTCTGGAAACACCATATATTTT.